Listed below are T cell receptor beta chains from one sample, sequenced in a study of T-cell reconstitution after alpha-beta-depleted transplantation in children. MiXCR was run by TCRdb on the PCR reads, yielding one entry per CDR3 protein. The sample has around 270,000 distinct CDR3 sequences, less than 9.5% seen once. Sample: peripheral blood, taken 360 days after TCRalphabeta/CD19-depleted stem cell transplant. These receptors all come from a female patient aged 2-9 years who had a stem cell transplant for Fanconi anemia, so the T cells may come from the graft donor. CDR3s include the opening cysteine and the closing phenylalanine or tryptophan. D genes are given only for firm matches. Rows may omit the clone size; those that give it use once, few, many or a size class.

TRBJ1-5 TRBD1 many TRBV20-1 TGCAGTGCTAGGGGGACAGGGGGCCGAGGCAATCAGCCCCAGCATTTT CSARGTGGRGNQPQHF
TRBJ2-1 NA many TRBV12-3/TRBV12-4 TGTGCCAGCAGTGCAACCCGTGGGGAGTGGCCCTACAATGAGCAGTTCTTC CASSATRGEWPYNEQFF
TRBJ2-3 TRBD2 many TRBV5-1 TGCGCCAGCAGCTTGGCCACTAGCGGGAGGGCCGACACAGATACGCAGTATTTT CASSLATSGRADTDTQYF
TRBJ1-5 TRBD1 NA TRBV29-1 TGCAGCGTAGGACAGGGGACGGAGCCCCAGCATTTT CSVGQGTEPQHF
TRBJ1-2 NA many TRBV29-1 TGCAGCGTTGAAGATCGGTTAGAGGAGGGAGGCTACACCTTC CSVEDRLEEGGYTF
TRBJ2-1 TRBD2 NA TRBV7-2 TGTGCCAGCAGCTGGGTCGCCCATCCCCTCGGACTAGGGGAAATTTTAAGTGAGCAGTTCTTC CASSWVAHPLGLGEILSEQFF
TRBJ1-4 TRBD1 many TRBV6-2/TRBV6-3 TGTGCCAGCACTCGACGACAGGGGCCCGAAAAACTGTTTTTT CASTRRQGPEKLFF
TRBJ2-1 TRBD2 many TRBV2 TGTGCCAGCAGACGAACTAGCGGGGAAGACAATGAGCAGTTCTTC CASRRTSGEDNEQFF
TRBJ2-1 TRBD2 many TRBV20-1 TGCAGTGCTCAAACGCTAGCGGGGGGGCTGAATGAGCAGTTCTTC CSAQTLAGGLNEQFF
TRBJ2-1 TRBD1 many TRBV20-1 TGCAGTGCTAGAGTAAAATGGGCAGGGGGAATCAATGAGCAGTTCTTC CSARVKWAGGINEQFF
TRBJ1-6 NA NA TRBV6-5 TGTGCCAGCAGTTTGGCGCGGGGGGGACGGCCTAATTCACCCCTCCACTTT CASSLARGGRPNSPLHF
TRBJ2-1 TRBD1 many TRBV4-3 TGCGCCAGCAGCCTGATTGCGGGACAGGCAAACAATGAGCAGTTCTTC CASSLIAGQANNEQFF
TRBJ2-3 NA many TRBV20-1 TGCAGTGCGTGGGATACGCAGTATTTT CSAWDTQYF
TRBJ2-3 NA few TRBV6-5 TGTGCCAGCAGTCCCAGCGGGCGGGTGGCAGATACGCAGTATTTT CASSPSGRVADTQYF
TRBJ2-3 NA many TRBV7-9 TGTGCCAGCAGCTTAGCGTCAGTGTCAGATACGCAGTATTTT CASSLASVSDTQYF
TRBJ2-3 NA many TRBV10-3 TGTGCCATCACCCCAGTCAAGGGGGGCACAGATACGCAGTATTTT CAITPVKGGTDTQYF
TRBJ1-3 NA few TRBV5-6 TGTGCCAGCAGCTTTAGTCCTGGAAACACCATATATTTT CASSFSPGNTIYF
TRBJ1-6 TRBD1 NA TRBV9 TGTGCCAGCAGCGTAGGAGAGGGGGCGAGTTCACCCCTCCACTTT CASSVGEGASSPLHF
TRBJ2-1 TRBD2 many TRBV15 TGTGCCACCAGCAGCGAGGGACTAGCGGGAACCCGGAACTACAATGAGCAGTTCTTC CATSSEGLAGTRNYNEQFF
TRBJ2-2 NA few TRBV29-1 TGCAGCGTTGAGGTACAGGAAACCTCGAACACCGGGGAGCTGTTTTTT CSVEVQETSNTGELFF
TRBJ2-1 NA many TRBV28 TGTGCCAGCAGGACAGATGGCAATGAGCAGTTCTTC CASRTDGNEQFF
TRBJ2-5 NA NA TRBV28 TGTGCCACAGCAACCCCTACGGGGGACAGCCAGGAGACCCAGTACTTC CATATPTGDSQETQYF
TRBJ2-7 NA few TRBV30 TGTGCCTGGAGTTTTCAAGGCTACGAGCAGTACTTC CAWSFQGYEQYF
TRBJ1-1 TRBD1 many TRBV5-1 TGCGCCAGCAGCTTAAGACAGGGAATGGACACTGAAGCTTTCTTT CASSLRQGMDTEAFF
TRBJ1-2 NA many TRBV5-1 TGCGCCAGCAGCTTGGATCCGGACGGTAACTATGGCTACACCTTC CASSLDPDGNYGYTF
TRBJ2-5 NA NA TRBV7-9 TGTGCCAGCAGCTTAGGAGGCTTCGGTTCAAAGACCCAGTACTTC CASSLGGFGSKTQYF
TRBJ2-1 NA few TRBV7-9 TGTGCCAGCAGCTTACCAGAAGGAGGGCAGTTCTTC CASSLPEGGQFF
TRBJ2-1 NA few TRBV7-9 TGTGCCAGCAGCCGTGGGCCGGTCTCCTACAATGAGCAGTTCTTC CASSRGPVSYNEQFF